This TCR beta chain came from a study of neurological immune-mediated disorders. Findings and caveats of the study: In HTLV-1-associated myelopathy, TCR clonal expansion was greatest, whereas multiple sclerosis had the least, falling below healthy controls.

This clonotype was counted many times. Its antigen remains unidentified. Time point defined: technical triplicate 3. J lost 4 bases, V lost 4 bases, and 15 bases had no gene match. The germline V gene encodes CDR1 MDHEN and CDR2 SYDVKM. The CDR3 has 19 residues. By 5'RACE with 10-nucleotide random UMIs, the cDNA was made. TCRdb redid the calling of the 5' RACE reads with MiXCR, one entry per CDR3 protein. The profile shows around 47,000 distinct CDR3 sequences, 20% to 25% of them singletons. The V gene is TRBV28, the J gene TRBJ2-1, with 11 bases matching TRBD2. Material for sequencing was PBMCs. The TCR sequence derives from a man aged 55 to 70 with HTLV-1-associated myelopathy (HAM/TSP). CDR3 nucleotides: TGTGCCAGCAGTTGGCCTGGGACTAGCGGTAGACGGGTTTACAATGAGCAGTTCTTC. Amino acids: CASSWPGTSGRRVYNEQFF.